This T cell receptor (beta chain) stems from a study of T cells in Graves' hyperthyroidism and ophthalmopathy. Study outcomes and limitations: Before onset, by a median of about seven months, the model predicted ophthalmopathy.

This clonotype has a count of ten or more. Its specificity is not known. The source material, RNA transcripts, was used to amplify TCR beta CDR3 regions. A set of HTBI primers served as the primers for a first-round RT-PCR of the TCR CDR3. TCRdb re-called the multiplex PCR reads through MiXCR, storing one row per CDR3 protein. The sample records around 340,000 distinct CDR3 sequences, around a sixth being singletons. CDR3 length equals 14 residues. Germline V CDR1 and CDR2: MDHEN, SYDVKM. V lost 5 bases and J 0 bases, leaving 10 bases between the germline ends. The receptor comes from a woman aged 40 to 49 with Graves' ophthalmopathy. The specimen sequenced was blood. The J gene is TRBJ1-1, the V gene TRBV28; D remains unclear. The DNA for the CDR3 is TGTGCCAGCAGTAACGAGGGAATGAACACTGAAGCTTTCTTT. Residues: CASSNEGMNTEAFF.